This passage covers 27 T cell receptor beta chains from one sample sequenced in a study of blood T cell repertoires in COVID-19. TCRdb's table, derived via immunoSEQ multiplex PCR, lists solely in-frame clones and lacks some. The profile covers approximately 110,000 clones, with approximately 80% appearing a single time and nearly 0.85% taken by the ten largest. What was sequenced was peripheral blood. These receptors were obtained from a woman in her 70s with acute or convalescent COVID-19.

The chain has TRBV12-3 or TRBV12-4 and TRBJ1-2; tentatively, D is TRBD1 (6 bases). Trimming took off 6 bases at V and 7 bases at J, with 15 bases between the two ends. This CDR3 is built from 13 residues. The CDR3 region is CASRDSMDSGYTF. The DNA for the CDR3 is TGTGCCAGCAGGGACAGCATGGACTCTGGCTACACCTTC.

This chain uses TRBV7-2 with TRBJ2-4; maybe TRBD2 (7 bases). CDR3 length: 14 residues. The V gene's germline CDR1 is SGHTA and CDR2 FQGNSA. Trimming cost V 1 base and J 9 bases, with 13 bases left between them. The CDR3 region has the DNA TGTGCCAGCAGCTTAGAGGGGGTAGCGGGCATTCAGTACTTC. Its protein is CASSLEGVAGIQYF. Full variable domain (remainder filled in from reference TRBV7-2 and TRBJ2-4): GAGVSQSPSNKVTEKGKDVELRCDPISGHTALYWYRQSLGQGLEFLIYFQGNSAPDKSGLPSDRFSAERTGGSVSTLTIQRTQQEDSAVYLCASSLEGVAGIQYFGAGTRLSVL.

The CDR3: CASSLGQFYNSPLHF. The CDR3 region has the DNA TGTGCCAGCAGCCTCGGACAGTTTTATAATTCACCCCTCCACTTT. This rearrangement joins TRBV5-6 to TRBJ1-6, with TRBD1 as a possible D gene (6 bases). Trimming shortened V by 4 bases and J by 4 bases, and 12 bases separated the two germline ends. The germline gives CDR1 SGHDT, CDR2 YYEEEE. The CDR3 is 15 amino acids.

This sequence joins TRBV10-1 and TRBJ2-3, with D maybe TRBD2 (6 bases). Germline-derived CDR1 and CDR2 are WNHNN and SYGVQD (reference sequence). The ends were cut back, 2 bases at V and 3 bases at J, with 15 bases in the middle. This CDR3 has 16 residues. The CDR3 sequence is CASSEQGGVRTDTQYF. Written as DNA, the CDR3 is TGCGCCAGCAGTGAGCAGGGCGGGGTCCGGACAGATACGCAGTATTTT.

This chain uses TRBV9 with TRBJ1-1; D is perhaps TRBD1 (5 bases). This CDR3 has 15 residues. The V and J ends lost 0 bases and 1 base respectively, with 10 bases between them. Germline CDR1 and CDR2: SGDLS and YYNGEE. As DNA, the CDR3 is TGTGCCAGCAGCGTAGTGGGCAGGGCGAACACTGAAGCTTTCTTT. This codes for CASSVVGRANTEAFF.

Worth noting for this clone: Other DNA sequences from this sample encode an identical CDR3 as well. CDR3 sequence reads: CASSQGGGNTEAFF. DNA of the CDR3: TGTGCCAGCAGCCAGGGGGGTGGGAACACTGAAGCTTTCTTT. The chain couples TRBV3-1 (or the pseudogene TRBV3-2) to TRBJ1-1; the D gene is possibly TRBD1 (5 bases). Germline assignment: CDR1 LGHDT and CDR2 YNNKEL (reference sequence). The CDR3 extends over 14 amino acids. The V gene lost 3 bases and the J gene lost 1 base, with 9 bases spanning the gap.

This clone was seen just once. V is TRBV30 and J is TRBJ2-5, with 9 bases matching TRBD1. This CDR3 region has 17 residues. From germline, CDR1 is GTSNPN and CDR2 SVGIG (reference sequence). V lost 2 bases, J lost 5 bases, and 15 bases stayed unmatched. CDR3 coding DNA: TGTGCCTGGAGTCCGAATCCTCCGGGACAGGGTGAGGAGACCCAGTACTTC. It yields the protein CAWSPNPPGQGEETQYF.

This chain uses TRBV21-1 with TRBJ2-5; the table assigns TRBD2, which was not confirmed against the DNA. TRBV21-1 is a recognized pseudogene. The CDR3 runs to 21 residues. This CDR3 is CASSKGWDDQASGQYQETQYF. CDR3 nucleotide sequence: TGTGCCAGCAGCAAAGGGTGGGACGACCAGGCTAGCGGGCAGTATCAAGAGACCCAGTACTTC.

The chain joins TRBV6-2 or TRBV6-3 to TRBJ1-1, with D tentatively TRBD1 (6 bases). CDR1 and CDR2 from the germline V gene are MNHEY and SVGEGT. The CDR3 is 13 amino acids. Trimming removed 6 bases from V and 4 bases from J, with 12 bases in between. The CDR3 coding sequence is TGTGCCAGCAGCGGGGGCCCTTCCACTGAAGCTTTCTTT. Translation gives CASSGGPSTEAFF.

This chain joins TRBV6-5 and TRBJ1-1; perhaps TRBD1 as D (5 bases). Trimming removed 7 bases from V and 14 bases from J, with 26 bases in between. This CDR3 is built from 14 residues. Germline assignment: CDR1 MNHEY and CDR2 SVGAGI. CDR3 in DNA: TGTGCCAGCACTACTGGGGGGGAAGGAGTAGGGTCGTTCTTT. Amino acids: CASTTGGEGVGSFF.

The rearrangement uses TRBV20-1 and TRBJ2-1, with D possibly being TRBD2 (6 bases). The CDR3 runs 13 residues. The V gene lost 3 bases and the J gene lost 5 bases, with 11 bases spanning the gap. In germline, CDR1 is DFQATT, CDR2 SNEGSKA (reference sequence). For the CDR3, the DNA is TGCAGTGCTAGTCCCCCGGGGGACAATGAGCAGTTCTTC. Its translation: CSASPPGDNEQFF.

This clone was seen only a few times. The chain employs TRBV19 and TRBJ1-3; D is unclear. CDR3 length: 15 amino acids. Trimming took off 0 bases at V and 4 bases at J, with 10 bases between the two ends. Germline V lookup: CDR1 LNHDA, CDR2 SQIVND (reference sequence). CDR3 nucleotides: TGTGCCAGTAGTATAGATCGGGAGTCCGGAAACACCATATATTTT. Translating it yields CASSIDRESGNTIYF.

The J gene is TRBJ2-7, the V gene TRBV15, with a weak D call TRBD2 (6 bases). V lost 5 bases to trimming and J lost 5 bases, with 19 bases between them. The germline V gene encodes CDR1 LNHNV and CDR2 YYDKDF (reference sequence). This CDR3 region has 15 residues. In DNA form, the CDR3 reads TGTGCCACCAGCGCTCATTTCGGGACTGTCGACGAGCAGTACTTC. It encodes CATSAHFGTVDEQYF.

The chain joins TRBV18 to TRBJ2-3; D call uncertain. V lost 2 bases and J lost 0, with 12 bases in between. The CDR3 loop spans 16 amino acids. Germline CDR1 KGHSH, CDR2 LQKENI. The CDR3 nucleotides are TGTGCCAGCTCACCAAGTGTGAGCCCTAGCACAGATACGCAGTATTTT. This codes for CASSPSVSPSTDTQYF.

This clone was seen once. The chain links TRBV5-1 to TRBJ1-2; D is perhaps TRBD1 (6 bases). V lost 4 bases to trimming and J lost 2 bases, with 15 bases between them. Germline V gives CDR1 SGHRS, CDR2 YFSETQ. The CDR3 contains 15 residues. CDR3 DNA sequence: TGCGCCAGCAGCGGGAACTCGGGACAAAACTATGGCTACACCTTC. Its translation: CASSGNSGQNYGYTF.

The CDR3 is CAWRSQEKLFF. CDR3 nucleotides: TGTGCCTGGAGGTCTCAGGAAAAACTGTTTTTT. The chain couples TRBV30 to TRBJ1-4; D is unresolved. Trimming took 3 bases from V and 8 from J, leaving 7 bases between them. Germline CDR1 reads GTSNPN; CDR2 reads SVGIG (reference sequence). The CDR3 covers 11 residues.

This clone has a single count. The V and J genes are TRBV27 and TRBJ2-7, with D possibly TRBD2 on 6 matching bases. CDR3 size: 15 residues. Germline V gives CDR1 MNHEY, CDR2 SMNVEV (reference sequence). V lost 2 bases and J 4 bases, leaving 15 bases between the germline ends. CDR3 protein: CASSLGNGREYEQYF. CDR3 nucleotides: TGTGCCAGCAGTTTAGGAAACGGGAGAGAATACGAGCAGTACTTC.

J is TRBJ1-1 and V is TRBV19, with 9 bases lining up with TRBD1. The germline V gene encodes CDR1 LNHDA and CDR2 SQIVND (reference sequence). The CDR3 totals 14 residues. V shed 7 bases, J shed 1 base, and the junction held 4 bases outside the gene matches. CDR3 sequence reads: CASTRTGANTEAFF. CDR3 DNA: TGTGCCAGTACTAGGACAGGGGCGAACACTGAAGCTTTCTTT.

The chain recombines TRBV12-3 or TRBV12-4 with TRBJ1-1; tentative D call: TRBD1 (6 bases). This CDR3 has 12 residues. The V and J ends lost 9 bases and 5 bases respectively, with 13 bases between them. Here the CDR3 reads CASTLRGTEAFF. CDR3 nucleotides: TGTGCCAGTACTCTCAGGGGAACTGAAGCTTTCTTT.

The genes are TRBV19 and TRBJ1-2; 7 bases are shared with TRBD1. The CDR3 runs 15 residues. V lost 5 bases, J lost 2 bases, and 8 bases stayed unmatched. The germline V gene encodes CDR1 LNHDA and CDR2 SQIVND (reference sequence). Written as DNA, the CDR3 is TGTGCCAGTAGTTTCGGCCAGGGGGGCAACTATGGCTACACCTTC. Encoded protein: CASSFGQGGNYGYTF.

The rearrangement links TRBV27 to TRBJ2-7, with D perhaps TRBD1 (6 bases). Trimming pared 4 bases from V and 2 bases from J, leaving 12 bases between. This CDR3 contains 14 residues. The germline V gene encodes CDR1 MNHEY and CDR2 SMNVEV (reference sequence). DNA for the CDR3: TGTGCCAGCAGTTCCATCACAGGGCCCTACGAGCAGTACTTC. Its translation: CASSSITGPYEQYF.

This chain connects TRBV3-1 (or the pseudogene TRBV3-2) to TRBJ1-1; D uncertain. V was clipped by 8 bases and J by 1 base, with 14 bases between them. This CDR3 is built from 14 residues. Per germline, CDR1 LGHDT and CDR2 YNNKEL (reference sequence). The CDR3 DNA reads TGTGCCAGCCGACGCGGCGGGTCGAACACTGAAGCTTTCTTT. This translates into CASRRGGSNTEAFF.

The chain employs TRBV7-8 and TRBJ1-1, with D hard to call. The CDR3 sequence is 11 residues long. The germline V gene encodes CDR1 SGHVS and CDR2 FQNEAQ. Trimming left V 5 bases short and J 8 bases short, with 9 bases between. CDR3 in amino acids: CASSPQREAFF. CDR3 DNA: TGTGCCAGCAGCCCCCAGAGGGAAGCTTTCTTT.

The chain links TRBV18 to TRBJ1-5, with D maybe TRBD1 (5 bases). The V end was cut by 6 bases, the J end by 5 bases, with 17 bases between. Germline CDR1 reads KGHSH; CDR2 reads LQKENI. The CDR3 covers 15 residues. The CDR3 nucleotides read TGTGCCAGCTCCATGATCGGGGGTATGGATCAGCCCCAGCATTTT. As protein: CASSMIGGMDQPQHF.

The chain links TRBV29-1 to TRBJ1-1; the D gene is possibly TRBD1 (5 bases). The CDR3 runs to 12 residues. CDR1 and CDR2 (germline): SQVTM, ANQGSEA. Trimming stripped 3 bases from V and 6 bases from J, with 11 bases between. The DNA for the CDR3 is TGCAGCGTTGACTGGGCAGGGTCTGAAGCTTTCTTT. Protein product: CSVDWAGSEAFF.

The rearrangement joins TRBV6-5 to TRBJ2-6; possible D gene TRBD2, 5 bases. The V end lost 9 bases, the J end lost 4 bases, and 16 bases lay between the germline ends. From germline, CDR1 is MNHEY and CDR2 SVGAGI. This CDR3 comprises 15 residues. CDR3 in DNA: TGTGCCAGTCGAGTTCCAGCGGCCGGGGCCAACGTCCTGACTTTC. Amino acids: CASRVPAAGANVLTF.

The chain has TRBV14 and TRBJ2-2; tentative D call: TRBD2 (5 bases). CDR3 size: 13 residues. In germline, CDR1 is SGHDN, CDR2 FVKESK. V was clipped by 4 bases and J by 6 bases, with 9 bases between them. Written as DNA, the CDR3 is TGTGCCAGCAGCCGAGACTATCCCGGGGAGCTGTTTTTT. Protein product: CASSRDYPGELFF.